This T cell receptor (beta chain) derives from a study of OX40 agonist ivuxolimab in advanced cancers. Notes on the research overall: Ivuxolimab was a fully human IgG2 agonistic monoclonal antibody targeting the costimulatory receptor OX40 (CD134). Intravenous ivuxolimab was administered to patients every 2 weeks at six dose levels: 0.01, 0.1, 0.3, 1.5, 3 and 10 mg/kg. Of the approximately 53 patients in dose escalation, about 20 had hepatocellular carcinoma, around 15 had melanoma, 9 had renal cell carcinoma and 9 had head and neck cancer. The dose-escalation cohort was about 83% male with a mean age of about 60 years, ranging from roughly 20 to 85. Prior anti-PD-1, anti-PD-L1 or anti-CTLA-4 therapy was permitted, and checkpoint inhibitors had been received by roughly 40% of dose-escalation patients. Three dose-escalation patients achieved partial responses, one with hepatocellular carcinoma and two with cutaneous melanoma. The point of sequencing TCRbeta in the periphery was to test whether ivuxolimab changed TCR sequence diversity and drove clonal T-cell expansion. The paper describes the monotherapy dose-escalation part (N of about 52 patients) of the phase I trial of ivuxolimab. Paper-wide results and their limitations: After ivuxolimab, expanded clones were on average more numerous among CD8+ T cells than among CD4+ T cells. At doses from 0.1 to 3.0 mg/kg, clonal expansion was seen in both CD4+ and CD8+ blood T cells between baseline and week 6. Which antigens the clonally expanded peripheral T cells were specific for was not determined. Partial responders in the 0.1-3.0 mg/kg groups had among the lowest normalized peripheral clonal expansion, especially among CD8+ T cells. Low levels of normalized T-cell clonal expansion were also seen in some patients who did not respond.

In the case of this clone: Its antigen remains unidentified. No per-base quality is available; no much larger clone lies one base away.

The cysteine opens and the phenylalanine closes a CDR3 of 12 amino acids. The sequence is cut down to CDR3 DNA, 36 bases in frame from base 1. V was cut back by 4 bases and J by 7 bases, leaving a gap of 10 bases between them. For CDR1 and CDR2, the germline V gene (reference sequence) lists PRHDT and FYEKMQ. Genomic DNA was extracted from sorted cells for sequencing of the TCRbeta CDR3 region. The immunoSEQ Assay was used to sequence the TCRbeta CDR3 regions. Entries here come from immuneACCESS through TCRdb and include only in-frame sequences with V and J called. Some clones fail to appear in such tables; in the studies checked, an unresolved V gene covers under half of the shortfall, and the cause of the remainder is unknown. This sample has about 100,000 clones in its table, and approximately 89% of those were observed once. The ten biggest clones cover about 1.2% of the sample. Patients with autoimmune disease history or receiving systemic immunosuppression were excluded from the trial. Peripheral blood for TCR sequencing was collected from all dose cohorts at baseline, on cycle 4 day 1, and on cycle 7 day 1. The samples were drawn from a first-in-human, open-label, multicenter phase I dose-escalation trial of ivuxolimab. Adults with locally advanced or metastatic melanoma, renal cell carcinoma, hepatocellular carcinoma or head and neck squamous cell carcinoma were enrolled in the trial. CD4+ and CD8+ T cells were sorted separately from peripheral blood before TCR sequencing.

Source: CD4+ or CD8+ T cells sorted from blood, taken in a trial of the OX40 agonist ivuxolimab. The receptor was derived from an adult with an advanced solid tumor such as melanoma, head and neck, liver or kidney cancer. The rearrangement joined TRBV13 to TRBJ2-5; the D region possibly corresponds to TRBD1 (5 bases align). This receptor has the CDR3 CASSSGSATQYF. The DNA reads TGTGCCAGCAGCTCAGGGTCGGCGACCCAGTACTTC.